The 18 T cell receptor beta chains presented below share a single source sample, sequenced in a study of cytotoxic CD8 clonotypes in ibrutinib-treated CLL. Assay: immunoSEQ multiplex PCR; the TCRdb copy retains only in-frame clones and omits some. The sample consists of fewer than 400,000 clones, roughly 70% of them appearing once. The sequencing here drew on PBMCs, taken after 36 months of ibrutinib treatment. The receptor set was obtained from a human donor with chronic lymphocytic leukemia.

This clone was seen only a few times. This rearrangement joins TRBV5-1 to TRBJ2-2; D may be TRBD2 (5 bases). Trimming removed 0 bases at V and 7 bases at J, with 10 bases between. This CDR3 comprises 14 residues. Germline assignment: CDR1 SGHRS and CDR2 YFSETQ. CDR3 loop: CASSLGPGFGELFF. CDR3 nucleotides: TGCGCCAGCAGCTTGGGTCCGGGGTTCGGGGAGCTGTTTTTT.

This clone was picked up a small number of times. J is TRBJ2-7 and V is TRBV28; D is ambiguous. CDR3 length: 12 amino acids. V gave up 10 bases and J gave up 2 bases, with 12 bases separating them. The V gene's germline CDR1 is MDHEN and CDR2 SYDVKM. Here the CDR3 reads CAISGQTYEQYF. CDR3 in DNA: TGTGCCATATCGGGTCAGACCTACGAGCAGTACTTC. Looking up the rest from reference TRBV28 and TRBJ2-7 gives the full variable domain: DVKVTQSSRYLVKRTGEKVFLECVQDMDHENMFWYRQDPGLGLRLIYFSYDVKMKEKGDIPEGYSVSREKKERFSLILESASTNQTSMYLCAISGQTYEQYFGPGTRLTVT.

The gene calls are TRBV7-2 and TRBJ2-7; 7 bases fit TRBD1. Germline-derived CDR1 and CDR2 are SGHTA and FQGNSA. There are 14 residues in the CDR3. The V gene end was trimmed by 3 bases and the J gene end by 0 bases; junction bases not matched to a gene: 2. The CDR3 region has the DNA TGTGCCAGCAGCTTGACAGGGACCTCCTACGAGCAGTACTTC. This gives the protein CASSLTGTSYEQYF.

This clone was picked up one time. This chain's CDR3 is CASSPGGPNYGYTF. For the CDR3, the DNA is TGTGCCAGCAGTCCAGGTGGACCGAACTATGGCTACACCTTC. The chain employs TRBV27 and TRBJ1-2; the D is unclear. Deletions cut 5 bases from V and 2 bases from J, with 12 bases between. Germline V gene lookup returns CDR1 MNHEY and CDR2 SMNVEV (reference sequence). This CDR3 region has 14 residues.

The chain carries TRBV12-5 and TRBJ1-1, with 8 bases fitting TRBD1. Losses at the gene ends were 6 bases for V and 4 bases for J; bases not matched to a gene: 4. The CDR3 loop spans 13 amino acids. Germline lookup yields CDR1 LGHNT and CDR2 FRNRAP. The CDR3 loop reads CASGTGVSTEAFF. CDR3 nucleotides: TGTGCTAGTGGGACAGGGGTGAGCACTGAAGCTTTCTTT.

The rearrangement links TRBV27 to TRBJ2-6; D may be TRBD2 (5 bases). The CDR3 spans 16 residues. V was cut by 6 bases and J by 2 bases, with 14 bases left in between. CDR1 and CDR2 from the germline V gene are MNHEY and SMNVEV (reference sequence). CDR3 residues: CASRGDGVPGANVLTF. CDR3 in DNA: TGTGCCAGCAGGGGAGATGGTGTGCCTGGGGCCAACGTCCTGACTTTC.

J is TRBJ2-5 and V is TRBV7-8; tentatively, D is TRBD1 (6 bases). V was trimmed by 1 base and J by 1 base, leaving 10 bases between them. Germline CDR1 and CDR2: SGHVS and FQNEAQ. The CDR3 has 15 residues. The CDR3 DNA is TGTGCCAGCAGCTTAGTTGGGACACTCCAAGAGACCCAGTACTTC. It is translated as CASSLVGTLQETQYF.

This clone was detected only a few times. The CDR3 reads CASSVGGTFTF. The DNA of the CDR3 is TGTGCCAGCAGCGTAGGCGGCACCTTCACCTTC. This chain joins TRBV9 and TRBJ1-2; D gene uncertain. This CDR3 region has 11 residues. Germline CDR1 reads SGDLS; CDR2 reads YYNGEE. V was pared by 0 bases and J by 13 bases, with 10 bases between.

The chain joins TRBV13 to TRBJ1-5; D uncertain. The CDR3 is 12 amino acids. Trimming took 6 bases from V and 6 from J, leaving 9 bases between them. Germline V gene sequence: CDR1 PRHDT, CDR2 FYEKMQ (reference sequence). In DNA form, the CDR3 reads TGTGCCAGCAGTTCAGGAGTTCAGCCCCAGCATTTT. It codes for CASSSGVQPQHF.

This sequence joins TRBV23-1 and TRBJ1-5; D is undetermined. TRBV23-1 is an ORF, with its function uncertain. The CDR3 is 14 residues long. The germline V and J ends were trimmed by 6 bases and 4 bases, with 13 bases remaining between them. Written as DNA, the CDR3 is TGCGCCAGCAGCCCAATGGGTTATAATCAGCCCCAGCATTTT. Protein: CASSPMGYNQPQHF.

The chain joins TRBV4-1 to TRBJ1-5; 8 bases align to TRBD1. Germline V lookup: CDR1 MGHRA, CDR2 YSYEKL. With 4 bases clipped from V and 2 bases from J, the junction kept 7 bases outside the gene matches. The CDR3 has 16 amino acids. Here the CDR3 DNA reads TGCGCCAGCAGCCCAGGGGGCGCGAGGGGCAATCAGCCCCAGCATTTT. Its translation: CASSPGGARGNQPQHF.

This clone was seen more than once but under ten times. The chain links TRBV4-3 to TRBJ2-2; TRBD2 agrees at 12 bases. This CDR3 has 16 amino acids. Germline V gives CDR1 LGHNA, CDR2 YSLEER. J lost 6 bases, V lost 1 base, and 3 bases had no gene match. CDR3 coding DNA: TGCGCCAGCAGCCAAGTCCTAGCGGGAGGGCCCGGGGAGCTGTTTTTT. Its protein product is CASSQVLAGGPGELFF.

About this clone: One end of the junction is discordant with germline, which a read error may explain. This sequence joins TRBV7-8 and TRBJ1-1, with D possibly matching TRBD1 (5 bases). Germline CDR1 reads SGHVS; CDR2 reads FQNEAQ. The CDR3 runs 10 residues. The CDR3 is CASSAYAGLF. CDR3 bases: TGTGCCAGCAGCGCCTACGCGGGGCTATTT.

The CDR3 DNA sequence: TGTGCCAGCAGCTCTAGGTTCAGGGGGCTCTCTGGGGCCAACGTCCTGACTTTC. Protein: CASSSRFRGLSGANVLTF. This rearrangement joins TRBV7-6 to TRBJ2-6; TRBD1 matches at 8 bases. The CDR3 is 18 residues long. Looked up from germline, CDR1 is SGHVS and CDR2 is FNYEAQ. V dropped 4 bases and J dropped 0; count of bases not matched to a gene: 8.

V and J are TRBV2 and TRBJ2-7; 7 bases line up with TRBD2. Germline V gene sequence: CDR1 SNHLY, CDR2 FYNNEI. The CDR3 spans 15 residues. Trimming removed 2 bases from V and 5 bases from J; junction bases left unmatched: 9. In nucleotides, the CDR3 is TGTGCCAGCAGTGAACTTGGAGGGAGGGCCCACGAGCAGTACTTC. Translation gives CASSELGGRAHEQYF.

CDR3 sequence reads: CASSLRTGPYNSPLHF. The CDR3 nucleotides read TGTGCCAGCAGCTTAAGGACAGGGCCATATAATTCACCCCTCCACTTT. The V call is TRBV5-6, the J call TRBJ1-6; 8 bases are a match to TRBD1. CDR1 and CDR2 from the germline V gene are SGHDT and YYEEEE. Trimming cost V 2 bases and J 4 bases; bases outside gene matches: 5. The CDR3 spans 16 residues.

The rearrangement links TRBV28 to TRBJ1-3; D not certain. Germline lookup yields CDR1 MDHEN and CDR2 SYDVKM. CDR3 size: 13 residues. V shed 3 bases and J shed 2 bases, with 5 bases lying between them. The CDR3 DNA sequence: TGTGCCAGCAGTTTCCTTCCTGGAAACACCATATATTTT. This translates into CASSFLPGNTIYF. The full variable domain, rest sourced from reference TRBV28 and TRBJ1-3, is DVKVTQSSRYLVKRTGEKVFLECVQDMDHENMFWYRQDPGLGLRLIYFSYDVKMKEKGDIPEGYSVSREKKERFSLILESASTNQTSMYLCASSFLPGNTIYFGEGSWLTVV.

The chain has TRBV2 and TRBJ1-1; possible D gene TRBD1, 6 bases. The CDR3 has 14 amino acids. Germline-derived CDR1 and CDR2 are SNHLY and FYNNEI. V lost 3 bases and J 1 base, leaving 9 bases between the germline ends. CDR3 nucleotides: TGTGCCAGCAGTGAGGGCAGGGGGAACACTGAAGCTTTCTTT. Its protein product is CASSEGRGNTEAFF.